This paragraph covers one T cell receptor (beta chain) sequence. No antigen is known for it. Method: immunoSEQ multiplex PCR; TCRdb's copy keeps in-frame clones and lacks some. The data hold approximately 120,000 clones, with about 87% observed a single time. The sample belongs to a study of T cell responses to AZD1222 COVID-19 vaccine. Per the germline V gene, CDR1 is SGHTA and CDR2 is FQGNSA. V was shortened by 2 bases and J by 5 bases, with 21 bases between the two germline ends. CDR3 size: 18 residues. Study results and caveats: Recipients of AZD1222 seropositive at baseline numbered only 5 to 7. Donors were chiefly white British, with a greater number of females, and clonal diversity was perhaps underestimated.

The specimen comprised peripheral blood, sampled 28 days after the second AZD1222 dose. This chain uses TRBV7-2 with TRBJ1-4, with a tentative D call TRBD1 (6 bases). The clonotype comes from an adult who received the AZD1222 COVID-19 vaccine. CDR3 DNA: TGTGCCAGCAGCTTAACAGCCGGCAGGGGCGTGGGGAATGAAAAACTGTTTTTT. Its translation: CASSLTAGRGVGNEKLFF.